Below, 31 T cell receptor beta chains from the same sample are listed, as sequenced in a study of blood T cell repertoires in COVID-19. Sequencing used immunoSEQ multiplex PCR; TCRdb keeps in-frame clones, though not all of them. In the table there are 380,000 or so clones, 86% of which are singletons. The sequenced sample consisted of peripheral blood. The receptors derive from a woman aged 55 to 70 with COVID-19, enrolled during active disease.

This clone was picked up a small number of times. The DNA for the CDR3 is TGCAGTGCTAGTAACCAGGCCTCCTACGAGCAGTACTTC. As protein: CSASNQASYEQYF. The chain recombines TRBV20-1 with TRBJ2-7; D is unclear. This CDR3 contains 13 residues. The germline V gene has CDR1 DFQATT and CDR2 SNEGSKA (reference sequence). V lost 3 bases to trimming and J lost 0 bases, with 9 bases between them.

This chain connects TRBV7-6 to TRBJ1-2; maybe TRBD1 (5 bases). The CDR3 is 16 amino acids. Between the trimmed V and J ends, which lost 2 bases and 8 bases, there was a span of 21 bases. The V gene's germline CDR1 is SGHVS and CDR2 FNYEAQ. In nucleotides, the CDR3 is TGTGCCAGCAGCTTAATTCTACAGGCCTCTTCTGAGGGCTACACCTTC. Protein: CASSLILQASSEGYTF.

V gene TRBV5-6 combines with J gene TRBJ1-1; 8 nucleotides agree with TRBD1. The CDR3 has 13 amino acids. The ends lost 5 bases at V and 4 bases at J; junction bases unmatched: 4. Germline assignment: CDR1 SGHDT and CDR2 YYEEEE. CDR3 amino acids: CASRFTGGTEAFF. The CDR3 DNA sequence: TGTGCCAGCAGGTTCACAGGGGGCACTGAAGCTTTCTTT.

CDR3 sequence reads: CASSQGSAEQYF. In DNA, the CDR3 is TGTGCCAGCAGCCAGGGGTCGGCCGAGCAGTACTTC. The chain links TRBV7-2 to TRBJ2-7; D might be TRBD1 (6 bases). Germline values: CDR1 SGHTA, CDR2 FQGNSA. V was shortened by 5 bases and J by 6 bases, with 11 bases between the two germline ends. CDR3 size: 12 residues.

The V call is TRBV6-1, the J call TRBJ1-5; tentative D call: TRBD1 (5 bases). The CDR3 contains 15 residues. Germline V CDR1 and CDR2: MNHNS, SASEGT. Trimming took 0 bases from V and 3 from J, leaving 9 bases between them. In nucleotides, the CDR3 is TGTGCCAGCAGTGAAGCTGGAGGGGCCAATCAGCCCCAGCATTTT. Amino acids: CASSEAGGANQPQHF.

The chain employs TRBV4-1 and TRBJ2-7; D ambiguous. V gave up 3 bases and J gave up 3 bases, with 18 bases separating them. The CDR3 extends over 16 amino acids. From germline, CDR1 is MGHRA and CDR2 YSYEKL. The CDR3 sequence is CASSHPHTGTLYEQYF. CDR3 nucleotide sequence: TGCGCCAGCAGCCATCCCCATACGGGTACTCTCTACGAGCAGTACTTC.

The chain's CDR3 is CASSPKGRGISYNEQFF. CDR3 coding DNA: TGTGCCAGCAGTCCCAAGGGGCGGGGGATCTCCTACAATGAGCAGTTCTTC. The gene calls are TRBV27 and TRBJ2-1; the match to TRBD2 covers 7 bases. With 5 bases clipped from V and 0 bases from J, the junction kept 10 bases outside the gene matches. Germline V lookup: CDR1 MNHEY, CDR2 SMNVEV (reference sequence). The CDR3 sequence is 17 residues long.

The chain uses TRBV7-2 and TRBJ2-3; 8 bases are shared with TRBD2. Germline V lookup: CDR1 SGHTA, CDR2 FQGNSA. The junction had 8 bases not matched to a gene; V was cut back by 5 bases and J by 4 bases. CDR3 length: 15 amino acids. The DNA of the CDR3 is TGTGCCAGCAGCGGTCGGCGGGGGGTACCAGATACGCAGTATTTT. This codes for CASSGRRGVPDTQYF. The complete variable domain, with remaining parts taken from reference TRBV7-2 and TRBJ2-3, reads GAGVSQSPSNKVTEKGKDVELRCDPISGHTALYWYRQSLGQGLEFLIYFQGNSAPDKSGLPSDRFSAERTGGSVSTLTIQRTQQEDSAVYLCASSGRRGVPDTQYFGPGTRLTVL.

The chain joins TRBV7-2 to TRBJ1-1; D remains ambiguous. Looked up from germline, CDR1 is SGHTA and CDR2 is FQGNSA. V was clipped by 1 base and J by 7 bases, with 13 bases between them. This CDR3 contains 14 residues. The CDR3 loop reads CASSLGFGEFEAFF. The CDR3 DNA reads TGTGCCAGCAGCTTAGGGTTCGGGGAATTTGAAGCTTTCTTT.

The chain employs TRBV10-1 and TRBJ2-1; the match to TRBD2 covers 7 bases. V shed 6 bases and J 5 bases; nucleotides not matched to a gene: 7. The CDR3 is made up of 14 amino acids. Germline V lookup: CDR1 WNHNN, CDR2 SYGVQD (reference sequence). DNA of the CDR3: TGCGCCAGCAGCGCCGGGACTACCGACAATGAGCAGTTCTTC. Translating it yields CASSAGTTDNEQFF.

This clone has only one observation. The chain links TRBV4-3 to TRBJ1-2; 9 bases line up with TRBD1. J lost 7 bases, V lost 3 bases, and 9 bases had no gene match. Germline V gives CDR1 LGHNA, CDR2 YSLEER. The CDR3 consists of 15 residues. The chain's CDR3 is CASSQTRQGVSGYTF. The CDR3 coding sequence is TGCGCCAGCAGCCAGACCAGACAGGGGGTGAGTGGCTACACCTTC.

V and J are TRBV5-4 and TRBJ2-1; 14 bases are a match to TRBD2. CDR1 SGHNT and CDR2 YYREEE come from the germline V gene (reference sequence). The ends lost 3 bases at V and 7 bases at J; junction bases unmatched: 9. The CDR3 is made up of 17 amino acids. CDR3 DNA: TGTGCCAGCAGCTCGAAGACTAGCGGGGGGGCGGATAATGAGCAGTTCTTC. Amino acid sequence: CASSSKTSGGADNEQFF.

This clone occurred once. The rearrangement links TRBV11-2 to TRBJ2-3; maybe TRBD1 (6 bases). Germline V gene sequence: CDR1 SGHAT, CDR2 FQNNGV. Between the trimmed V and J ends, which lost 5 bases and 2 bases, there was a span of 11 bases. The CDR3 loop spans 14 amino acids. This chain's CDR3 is CASSPGQSTDTQYF. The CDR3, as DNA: TGTGCCAGCAGCCCAGGACAGTCCACAGATACGCAGTATTTT.

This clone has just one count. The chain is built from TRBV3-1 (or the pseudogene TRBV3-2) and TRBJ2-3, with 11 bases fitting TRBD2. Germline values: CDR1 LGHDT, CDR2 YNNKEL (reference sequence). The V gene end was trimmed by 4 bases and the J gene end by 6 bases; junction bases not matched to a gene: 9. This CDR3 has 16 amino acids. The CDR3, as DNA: TGTGCCAGCAGCCTAAGACTAGCGGGGACGGTTGATACGCAGTATTTT. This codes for CASSLRLAGTVDTQYF.

The CDR3: CASSLGRTGWEDGYTF. The DNA for the CDR3 is TGTGCCAGCAGCTTAGGCCGGACAGGGTGGGAGGATGGCTACACCTTC. The V and J genes are TRBV13 and TRBJ1-2; 8 bases are shared with TRBD1. Germline CDR1 reads PRHDT; CDR2 reads FYEKMQ (reference sequence). The ends lost 0 bases at V and 6 bases at J; junction bases unmatched: 9. The CDR3 has 16 amino acids.

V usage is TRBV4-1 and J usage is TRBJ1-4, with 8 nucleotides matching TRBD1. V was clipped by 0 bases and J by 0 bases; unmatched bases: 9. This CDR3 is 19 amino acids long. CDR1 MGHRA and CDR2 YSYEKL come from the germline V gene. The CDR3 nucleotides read TGCGCCAGCAGCCAAGATGGACAGGGATTGGGTGCAACTAATGAAAAACTGTTTTTT. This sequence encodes CASSQDGQGLGATNEKLFF.

The CDR3 is CASSLIGSSGANVLTF. Here the CDR3 DNA reads TGTGCCAGCAGTTTAATTGGGAGCTCTGGGGCCAACGTCCTGACTTTC. The chain joins TRBV9 to TRBJ2-6, with TRBD2 as a possible D gene (5 bases). The CDR3 consists of 16 residues. Deletions cut 5 bases from V and 0 bases from J, with 12 bases between. The V gene's germline CDR1 is SGDLS and CDR2 YYNGEE.

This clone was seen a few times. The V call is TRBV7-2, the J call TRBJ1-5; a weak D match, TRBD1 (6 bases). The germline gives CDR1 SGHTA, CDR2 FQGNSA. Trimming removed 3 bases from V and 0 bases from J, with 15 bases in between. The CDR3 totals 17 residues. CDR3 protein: CASSFGQGRYSNQPQHF. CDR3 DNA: TGTGCCAGCAGCTTCGGGCAGGGGCGTTATAGCAATCAGCCCCAGCATTTT.

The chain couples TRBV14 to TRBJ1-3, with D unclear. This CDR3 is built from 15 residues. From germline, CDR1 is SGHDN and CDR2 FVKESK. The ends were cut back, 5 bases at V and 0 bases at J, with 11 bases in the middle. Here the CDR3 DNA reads TGTGCCAGCAGCACCAGGCTAAGCTCTGGAAACACCATATATTTT. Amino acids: CASSTRLSSGNTIYF.

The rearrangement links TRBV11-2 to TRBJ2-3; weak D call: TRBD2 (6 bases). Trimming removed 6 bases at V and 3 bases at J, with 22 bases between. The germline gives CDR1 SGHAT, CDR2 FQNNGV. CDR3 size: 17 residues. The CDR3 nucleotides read TGTGCCAGCAGACTAGGGGTGAGACTAGACGTAACAGATACGCAGTATTTT. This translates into CASRLGVRLDVTDTQYF.

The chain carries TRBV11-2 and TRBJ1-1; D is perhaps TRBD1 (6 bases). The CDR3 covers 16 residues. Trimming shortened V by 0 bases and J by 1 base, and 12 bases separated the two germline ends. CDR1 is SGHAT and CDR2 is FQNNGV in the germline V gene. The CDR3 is CASSLDPQGSNTEAFF. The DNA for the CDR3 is TGTGCCAGCAGCTTAGATCCACAGGGCTCGAACACTGAAGCTTTCTTT.

CDR3 sequence reads: CASSLDFLSGNTIYF. The CDR3 DNA is TGTGCCAGCAGCTTAGATTTCCTATCTGGAAACACCATATATTTT. The chain employs TRBV11-2 and TRBJ1-3; D is undetermined. Germline values: CDR1 SGHAT, CDR2 FQNNGV. The CDR3 is 15 amino acids. Trimming stripped 0 bases from V and 1 base from J, with 7 bases between.

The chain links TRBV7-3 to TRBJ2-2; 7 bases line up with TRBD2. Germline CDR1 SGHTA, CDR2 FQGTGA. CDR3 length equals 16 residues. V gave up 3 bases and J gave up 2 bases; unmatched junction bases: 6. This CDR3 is CASSLEAGANTGELFF. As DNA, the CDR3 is TGTGCCAGCAGCTTGGAGGCGGGAGCCAACACCGGGGAGCTGTTTTTT.

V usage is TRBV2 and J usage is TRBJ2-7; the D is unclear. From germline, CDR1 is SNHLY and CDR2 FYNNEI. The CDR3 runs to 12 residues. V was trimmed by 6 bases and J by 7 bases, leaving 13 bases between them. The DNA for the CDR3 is TGTGCCAGCAGAGAAATCCTTCGGGAGCAGTACTTC. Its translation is CASREILREQYF.

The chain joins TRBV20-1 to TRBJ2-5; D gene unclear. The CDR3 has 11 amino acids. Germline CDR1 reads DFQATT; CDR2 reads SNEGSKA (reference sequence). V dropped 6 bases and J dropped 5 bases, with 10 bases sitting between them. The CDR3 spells CSAPLVETQYF. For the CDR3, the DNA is TGCAGTGCCCCTCTCGTGGAGACCCAGTACTTC.

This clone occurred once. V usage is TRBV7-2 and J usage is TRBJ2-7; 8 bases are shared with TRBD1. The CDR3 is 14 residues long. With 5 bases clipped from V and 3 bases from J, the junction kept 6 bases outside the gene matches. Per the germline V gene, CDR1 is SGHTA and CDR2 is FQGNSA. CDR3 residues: CASSPGQGLYEQYF. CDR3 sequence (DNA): TGTGCCAGCAGCCCCGGACAGGGACTCTACGAGCAGTACTTC.

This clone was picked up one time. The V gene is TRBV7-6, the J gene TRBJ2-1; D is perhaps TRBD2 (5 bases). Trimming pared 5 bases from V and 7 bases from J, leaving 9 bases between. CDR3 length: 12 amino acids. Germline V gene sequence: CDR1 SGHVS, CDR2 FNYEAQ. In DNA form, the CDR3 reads TGTGCCAGCAGCGTTAGGGAGAATGAGCAGTTCTTC. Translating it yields CASSVRENEQFF.

CDR3 protein: CASSAHPGQGETQYF. The DNA of the CDR3 is TGTGCCAGCAGCGCCCACCCGGGACAGGGGGAGACCCAGTACTTC. The genes are TRBV9 and TRBJ2-5; 10 bases fit TRBD1. CDR1 SGDLS and CDR2 YYNGEE come from the germline V gene. The ends lost 3 bases at V and 5 bases at J; junction bases unmatched: 7. This CDR3 spans 15 amino acids.

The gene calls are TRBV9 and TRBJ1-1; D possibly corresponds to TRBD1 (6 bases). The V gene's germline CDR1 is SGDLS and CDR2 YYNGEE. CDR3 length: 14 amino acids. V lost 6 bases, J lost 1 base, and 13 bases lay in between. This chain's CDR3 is CASKRAGENTEAFF. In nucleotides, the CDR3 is TGTGCCAGCAAAAGGGCAGGGGAGAACACTGAAGCTTTCTTT.

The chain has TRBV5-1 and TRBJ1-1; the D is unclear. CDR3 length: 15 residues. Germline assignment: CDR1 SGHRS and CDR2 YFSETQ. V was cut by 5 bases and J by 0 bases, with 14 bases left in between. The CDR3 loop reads CASSSGYSMNTEAFF. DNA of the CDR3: TGCGCCAGCAGTTCGGGGTACAGCATGAACACTGAAGCTTTCTTT. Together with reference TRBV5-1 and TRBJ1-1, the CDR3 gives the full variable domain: KAGVTQTPRYLIKTRGQQVTLSCSPISGHRSVSWYQQTPGQGLQFLFEYFSETQRNKGNFPGRFSGRQFSNSRSEMNVSTLELGDSALYLCASSSGYSMNTEAFFGQGTRLTVV.

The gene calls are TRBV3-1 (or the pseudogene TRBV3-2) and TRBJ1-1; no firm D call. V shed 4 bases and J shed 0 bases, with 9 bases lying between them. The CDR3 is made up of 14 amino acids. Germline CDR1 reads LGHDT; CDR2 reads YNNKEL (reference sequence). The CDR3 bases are TGTGCCAGCAGCCTCCGGGGAATGAACACTGAAGCTTTCTTT. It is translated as CASSLRGMNTEAFF.